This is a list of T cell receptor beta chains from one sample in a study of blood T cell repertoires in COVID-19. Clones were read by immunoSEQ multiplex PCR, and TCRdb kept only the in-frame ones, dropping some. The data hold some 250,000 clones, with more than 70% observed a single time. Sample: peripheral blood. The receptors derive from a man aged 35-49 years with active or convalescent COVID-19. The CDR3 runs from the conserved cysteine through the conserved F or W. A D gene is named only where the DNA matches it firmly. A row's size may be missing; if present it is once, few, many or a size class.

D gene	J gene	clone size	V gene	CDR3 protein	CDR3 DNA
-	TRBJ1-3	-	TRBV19	CASSIARSSGNTIYF	TGTGCCAGTAGTATCGCGAGGAGCTCTGGAAACACCATATATTTT
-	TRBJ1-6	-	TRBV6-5	CASTTDRLNSPLHF	TGTGCCAGCACCACCGACAGACTCAATTCACCCCTCCACTTT
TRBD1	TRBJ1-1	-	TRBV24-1	CATSERGGRSEAFF	TGTGCCACCAGTGAACGAGGGGGCCGGTCTGAAGCTTTCTTT
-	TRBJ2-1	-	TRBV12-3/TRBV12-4	CASSPYGNEQFF	TGTGCCAGCAGTCCCTACGGCAATGAGCAGTTCTTC
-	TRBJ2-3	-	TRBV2	CASSEAISVITDTQYF	TGTGCCAGCAGTGAAGCGATTAGCGTGATCACAGATACGCAGTATTTT
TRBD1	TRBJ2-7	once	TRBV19	CASSIAVIGQGNSYEQYF	TGTGCCAGTAGTATAGCCGTAATCGGACAGGGGAACTCCTACGAGCAGTACTTC
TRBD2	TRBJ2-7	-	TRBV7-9	CASSPTSGGYSYEQYF	TGTGCCAGCAGCCCAACTAGCGGGGGGTACTCCTACGAGCAGTACTTC
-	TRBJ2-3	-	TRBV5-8	CASSLDIGGTDTQYF	TGTGCCAGCAGCTTGGACATAGGGGGCACAGATACGCAGTATTTT
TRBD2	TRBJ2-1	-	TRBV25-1	CASTNRVAGHEQFF	TGTGCCAGCACCAACCGGGTAGCGGGGCATGAGCAGTTCTTC
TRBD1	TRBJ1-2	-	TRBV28	CASRRTGLSRGYTF	TGTGCCAGCAGACGGACAGGGCTCAGTAGGGGCTACACCTTC
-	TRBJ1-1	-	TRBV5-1	CASSLQGNTEAFF	TGCGCCAGTAGCCTCCAGGGGAACACTGAAGCTTTCTTT
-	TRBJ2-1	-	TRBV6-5	CASSYARDSYNEQFF	TGTGCCAGCAGTTACGCGCGGGATTCCTACAATGAGCAGTTCTTC
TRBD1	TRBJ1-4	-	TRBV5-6	CASSLGQGGKLFF	TGTGCCAGCAGCTTGGGACAGGGGGGAAAACTGTTTTTT
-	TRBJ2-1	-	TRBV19	CASAAFGASYNEQFF	TGTGCCAGTGCCGCGTTTGGGGCCTCCTACAATGAGCAGTTCTTC
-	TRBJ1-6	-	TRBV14	CASSQRSGRSSYNSPLHF	TGTGCCAGCAGCCAACGTAGCGGCAGGAGCTCCTATAATTCACCCCTCCACTTT
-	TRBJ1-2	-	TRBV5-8	CASAGRSIYGYTF	TGTGCCTCGGCGGGTCGCAGTATCTATGGCTACACCTTC
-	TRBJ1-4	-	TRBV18	CASSPLSGPGATNEKLFF	TGTGCCAGCTCACCGCTCTCCGGGCCCGGGGCAACTAATGAAAAACTGTTTTTT
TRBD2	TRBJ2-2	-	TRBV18	CASSPPNVAGVTGELFF	TGTGCCAGCTCACCACCGAACGTAGCGGGGGTCACCGGGGAGCTGTTTTTT
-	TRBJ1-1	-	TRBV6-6	CASSMDREAFF	TGTGCCAGCAGCATGGACAGAGAAGCTTTCTTT
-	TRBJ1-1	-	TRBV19	CASSIQVNTEAFF	TGTGCCAGTAGTATCCAGGTGAACACTGAAGCTTTCTTT
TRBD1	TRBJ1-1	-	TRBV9	CASSPRGQAIMNTEAFF	TGTGCCAGCAGCCCGAGAGGACAGGCCATCATGAACACTGAAGCTTTCTTT
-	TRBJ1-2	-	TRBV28	CASSEVPDRSGQTYGYTF	TGTGCCAGCAGTGAAGTGCCCGATAGATCAGGACAAACCTACGGCTACACCTTC
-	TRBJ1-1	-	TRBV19	CASSLGQLDTEAFF	TGTGCCAGTAGTCTCGGACAGTTGGATACTGAAGCTTTCTTT
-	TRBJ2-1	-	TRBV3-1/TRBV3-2	CASSQDPAYRANNEQFF	TGTGCCAGCAGCCAAGATCCAGCGTACAGGGCTAACAATGAGCAGTTCTTC
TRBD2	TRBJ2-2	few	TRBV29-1	CSVDASGMNTGELFF	TGCAGCGTTGATGCGAGCGGGATGAACACCGGGGAGCTGTTTTTT
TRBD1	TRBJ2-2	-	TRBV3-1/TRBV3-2	CASSQVGTGGFDGELFF	TGTGCCAGCAGCCAAGTCGGGACAGGGGGATTCGACGGGGAGCTGTTTTTT
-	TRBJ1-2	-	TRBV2	CASNLQDGYGYTF	TGTGCCAGCAACCTACAGGACGGCTATGGCTACACCTTC
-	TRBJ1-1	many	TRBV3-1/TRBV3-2	CASSQDLGAEGTEAFF	TGTGCCAGCAGCCAAGATCTGGGGGCTGAAGGCACTGAAGCTTTCTTT
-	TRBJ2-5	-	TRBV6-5	CASSYSGKGAETQYF	TGTGCCAGCAGTTACTCCGGGAAGGGAGCAGAGACCCAGTACTTC
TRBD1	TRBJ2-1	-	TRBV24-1	CATRGQGGENEQFF	TGTGCCACCAGGGGACAGGGTGGAGAGAATGAGCAGTTCTTC
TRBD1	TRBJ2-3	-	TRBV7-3	CASSSQSTGVTDTQYF	TGTGCCAGCAGCTCCCAATCCACAGGGGTCACAGATACGCAGTATTTT
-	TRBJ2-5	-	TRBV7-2	CASRIGGSQETQYF	TGTGCCAGCAGGATTGGCGGGTCACAAGAGACCCAGTACTTC
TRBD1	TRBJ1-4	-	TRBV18	CASSTGQGSGVNEKLFF	TGTGCCAGCTCAACGGGACAGGGATCAGGAGTTAATGAAAAACTGTTTTTT
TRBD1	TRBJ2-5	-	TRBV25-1	CASRQQGARETQYF	TGTGCCAGCAGGCAACAGGGGGCGAGAGAGACCCAGTACTTC
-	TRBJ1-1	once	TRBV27	CASSSSARGQGIRTEAFF	-
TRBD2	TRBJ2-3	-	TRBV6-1	CASSAIQAGGSDTQYF	TGTGCCAGCAGTGCCATACAAGCGGGAGGTTCGGATACGCAGTATTTT
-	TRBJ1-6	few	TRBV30	CAWSVIQRQAPLHF	TGTGCCTGGAGTGTAATCCAGAGACAGGCACCCCTCCACTTT
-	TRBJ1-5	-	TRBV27	CASSFLGNQPQHF	TGTGCCAGCAGTTTCCTTGGCAATCAGCCCCAGCATTTT
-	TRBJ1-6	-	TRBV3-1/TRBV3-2	CASSQDSPGDYSPLHF	TGTGCCAGCAGCCAAGATAGTCCCGGGGATTATTCACCCCTCCACTTT
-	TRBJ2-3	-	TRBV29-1	CSVARGPMDTQYF	TGCAGCGTTGCGCGGGGCCCGATGGATACGCAGTATTTT
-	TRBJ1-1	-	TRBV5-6	CASSLRRGTEAFF	TGTGCCAGCAGCTTGAGGAGGGGCACTGAAGCTTTCTTT
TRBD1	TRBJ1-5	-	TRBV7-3	CASSTGDKQPQHF	TGTGCCAGCAGTACAGGGGACAAACAGCCCCAGCATTTT
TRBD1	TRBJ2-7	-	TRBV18	CASSPRQGEYEQYF	TGTGCCAGCTCACCACGACAGGGGGAGTACGAGCAGTACTTC
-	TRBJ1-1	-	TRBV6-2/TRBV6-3	CASSPGQLTAFF	TGTGCCAGCAGTCCCGGACAACTCACCGCTTTCTTT
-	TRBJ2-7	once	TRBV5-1	CASSLLAVSSYEQYF	TGCGCCAGCAGCTTATTAGCGGTTAGCTCCTACGAGCAGTACTTC
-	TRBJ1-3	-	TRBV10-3	CAISESGVSGNTIYF	TGTGCCATCAGTGAGTCGGGAGTCTCTGGAAACACCATATATTTT
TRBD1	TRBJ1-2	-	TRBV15	CATSRAGTGSSYTF	TGTGCCACCAGCAGGGCCGGGACAGGGAGCTCCTACACCTTC
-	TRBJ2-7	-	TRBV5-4	CASSLIGFDEQYF	TGTGCCAGCAGCTTGATCGGGTTTGACGAGCAGTACTTC
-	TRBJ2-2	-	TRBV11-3	CASSSGQWNTGELFF	TGTGCCAGCAGCTCAGGACAATGGAACACCGGGGAGCTGTTTTTT
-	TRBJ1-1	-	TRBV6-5	CASGALNTEAFF	TGTGCCAGCGGAGCGCTGAACACTGAAGCTTTCTTT
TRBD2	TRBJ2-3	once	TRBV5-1	CASSSGSGSGTDTQYF	TGCGCCAGCAGCTCAGGTAGCGGGAGCGGCACAGATACGCAGTATTTT
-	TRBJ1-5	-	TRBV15	CATSRDFTRASNQPQHF	TGTGCCACCAGCAGAGATTTCACCAGGGCTAGCAATCAGCCCCAGCATTTT
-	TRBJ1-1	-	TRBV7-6	CASSSQDGTEAFF	TGTGCCAGCAGCTCCCAGGATGGGACTGAAGCTTTCTTT
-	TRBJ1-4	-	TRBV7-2	CASSLGDSRGKLFF	TGTGCCAGCAGCTTAGGCGACAGCCGGGGGAAACTGTTTTTT